One sample yielded the 15 T cell receptor beta chains listed below, sequenced in a study of blood T cell repertoires in COVID-19. Assay used: immunoSEQ multiplex PCR; TCRdb lists only in-frame clones, some missing. The sample shows about 140,000 clones, over 70% of them seen only once. Sequenced sample: peripheral blood. Source of these receptors: a woman in her forties or fifties with acute or convalescent COVID-19.

The J gene is TRBJ1-4, the V gene TRBV5-1; no clear D gene. Trimming cost V 0 bases and J 8 bases, with 11 bases left between them. The germline V gene has CDR1 SGHRS and CDR2 YFSETQ. The CDR3 is 14 amino acids. The CDR3 spells CASSLGGVGEKLFF. CDR3 coding DNA: TGCGCCAGCAGCTTGGGCGGGGTAGGAGAAAAACTGTTTTTT. The entire variable domain, with the rest obtained from reference TRBV5-1 and TRBJ1-4, is as follows: KAGVTQTPRYLIKTRGQQVTLSCSPISGHRSVSWYQQTPGQGLQFLFEYFSETQRNKGNFPGRFSGRQFSNSRSEMNVSTLELGDSALYLCASSLGGVGEKLFFGSGTQLSVL.

This clone was found a few times. The rearrangement uses TRBV6-1 and TRBJ2-3; TRBD1 matches at 7 bases. The CDR3 is made up of 16 amino acids. Per germline, CDR1 MNHNS and CDR2 SASEGT. J was trimmed by 2 bases and V by 2 bases; bases with no gene match: 7. The CDR3 bases are TGTGCCAGCAGTGAACGGCAGGGGGTGGCCACAGATACGCAGTATTTT. Protein: CASSERQGVATDTQYF.

V gene TRBV2 combines with J gene TRBJ1-2; 8 bases fit TRBD1. Germline CDR1 reads SNHLY; CDR2 reads FYNNEI. This CDR3 contains 15 residues. V lost 6 bases to trimming and J lost 2 bases; unmatched junction nucleotides: 8. Here the CDR3 reads CASSEGQGANYGYTF. CDR3 nucleotides: TGTGCCAGCAGCGAGGGGCAGGGGGCGAACTATGGCTACACCTTC.

This clone has just a few counts. This chain uses TRBV5-1 with TRBJ2-7, with 9 bases fitting TRBD1. V lost 0 bases to trimming and J lost 1 base; unmatched junction nucleotides: 5. CDR3 size: 16 residues. From germline, CDR1 is SGHRS and CDR2 YFSETQ. In nucleotides, the CDR3 is TGCGCCAGCAGCTTGGGGGTGGGACAGGGTTCCTACGAGCAGTACTTC. This sequence encodes CASSLGVGQGSYEQYF.

The V and J genes are TRBV12-3 or TRBV12-4 and TRBJ2-7, with 12 bases identical to TRBD2. Trimming removed 8 bases from V and 5 bases from J; junction bases left unmatched: 4. The CDR3 covers 13 residues. The CDR3 loop is CASQTSGSHEQYF. As DNA, the CDR3 is TGTGCCAGCCAGACTAGCGGGAGCCACGAGCAGTACTTC.

This clone was seen just once. The chain has TRBV18 and TRBJ2-7; 8 nucleotides line up with TRBD1. With 3 bases clipped from V and 5 bases from J, the junction kept 6 bases outside the gene matches. CDR3 length equals 14 residues. Germline lookup yields CDR1 KGHSH and CDR2 LQKENI. CDR3 residues: CASSPTDRDHEQYF. The CDR3, as DNA: TGTGCCAGCTCACCGACGGACAGGGATCACGAGCAGTACTTC.

This rearrangement joins TRBV2 to TRBJ1-4, with TRBD1 identical over 9 bases. After removal of 7 bases from V and 5 bases from J, the junction contained 5 bases not matched to a gene. This CDR3 contains 14 residues. CDR1 SNHLY and CDR2 FYNNEI come from the germline V gene. The CDR3 sequence: CASIPGTGNEKLFF. DNA for the CDR3: TGTGCCAGCATCCCCGGGACAGGGAATGAAAAACTGTTTTTT.

The chain employs TRBV19 and TRBJ2-2; 9 bases map to TRBD2. The CDR3 is made up of 16 amino acids. Germline V gene sequence: CDR1 LNHDA, CDR2 SQIVND (reference sequence). The V and J ends lost 7 bases and 4 bases, in that order; junction bases with no gene match: 10. CDR3 loop: CASTDPGLAGTGELFF. The CDR3 bases are TGTGCCAGTACCGATCCGGGACTAGCAGGCACCGGGGAGCTGTTTTTT.

This rearrangement joins TRBV29-1 to TRBJ2-5; D remains unclear. The CDR3 runs to 12 residues. Germline V CDR1 and CDR2: SQVTM, ANQGSEA. With 7 bases removed from V and 5 bases from J, the gap between germline ends came to 14 bases. CDR3 DNA sequence: TGCAGCGCTGACCCCGCGGATGAGACCCAGTACTTC. It yields the protein CSADPADETQYF.

V is TRBV6-5 and J is TRBJ1-4; 8 bases are a match to TRBD1. Per the germline V gene, CDR1 is MNHEY and CDR2 is SVGAGI. The CDR3 loop spans 14 amino acids. With V trimmed by 6 bases and J by 2 bases, 2 bases remained unmatched. CDR3: CASRDRVTNEKLFF. The CDR3 nucleotides read TGTGCCAGCAGGGACAGGGTTACTAATGAAAAACTGTTTTTT.

The chain has TRBV6-5 and TRBJ1-1; D is uncertain. Trimming left V 10 bases short and J 0 bases short, with 15 bases between. Germline CDR1 reads MNHEY; CDR2 reads SVGAGI. The CDR3 is 14 amino acids. CDR3 amino acids: CAIGYGSLNTEAFF. The CDR3 region has the DNA TGTGCCATAGGGTACGGGAGTTTGAACACTGAAGCTTTCTTT.

The chain couples TRBV5-1 to TRBJ2-7; 7 positions match TRBD1. J gave up 0 bases and V 5 bases, and 5 bases lay outside the gene matches. The germline V gene encodes CDR1 SGHRS and CDR2 YFSETQ. This CDR3 comprises 14 residues. The CDR3 coding sequence is TGCGCCAGCAGGCCGGGACAGACCTCCTACGAGCAGTACTTC. The encoded protein is CASRPGQTSYEQYF.

This clone was found a few times. This chain connects TRBV5-1 to TRBJ2-1, with D possibly matching TRBD2 (5 bases). The ends were cut back, 4 bases at V and 9 bases at J, with 23 bases in the middle. The CDR3 length is 16 residues. Per germline, CDR1 SGHRS and CDR2 YFSETQ. The CDR3 bases are TGCGCCAGCAGCCCCGGGTTGGTCCTAGCCCCCCTTGAGCAGTTCTTC. Protein: CASSPGLVLAPLEQFF.

This clone appeared a single time. The J gene is TRBJ1-3, the V gene TRBV18; D is possibly TRBD1 (5 bases). V was shortened by 1 base and J by 0 bases, with 7 bases between the two germline ends. CDR1 is KGHSH and CDR2 is LQKENI in the germline V gene. The CDR3 is made up of 15 amino acids. CDR3 nucleotides: TGTGCCAGCTCACCACGGGGCCGCTCTGGAAACACCATATATTTT. Protein: CASSPRGRSGNTIYF.

CDR3 sequence (DNA): TGTGCCAGCAGCCCCCGGGCAGGGTGGGCCAAAAACATTCAGTACTTC. Its translation: CASSPRAGWAKNIQYF. This sequence joins TRBV7-6 and TRBJ2-4; possibly TRBD1 for D (5 bases). Trimming removed 5 bases from V and 1 base from J, with 15 bases in between. Germline V gives CDR1 SGHVS, CDR2 FNYEAQ. The CDR3 is 16 residues long.